Following are 22 T cell receptor beta chains from one sample sequenced in a study of T cells after yellow fever vaccination. Via MiXCR, TCRdb re-called the 5' RACE reads, giving one row per CDR3 protein. The table shows around 300,000 distinct CDR3 sequences, with 4.1% occurring only once. The material was PBMCs, obtained 5 days after the yellow fever booster vaccination. The receptors were sampled from a young man who received the YFV17D yellow fever vaccine.

This chain uses TRBV29-1 with TRBJ2-5; D may be TRBD1 (5 bases). The CDR3 is 14 residues long. Per the germline V gene, CDR1 is SQVTM and CDR2 is ANQGSEA. V was clipped by 3 bases and J by 1 base, with 12 bases between them. In DNA, the CDR3 is TGCAGCGTTGAGCCTTTAGACAGCCAAGAGACCCAGTACTTC. Translation: CSVEPLDSQETQYF. Full variable domain (rest looked up from reference TRBV29-1 and TRBJ2-5): SAVISQKPSRDICQRGTSLTIQCQVDSQVTMMFWYRQQPGQSLTLIATANQGSEATYESGFVIDKFPISRPNLTFSTLTVSNMSPEDSSIYLCSVEPLDSQETQYFGPGTRLLVL.

This clonotype was counted ten times or more. J is TRBJ2-2 and V is TRBV5-1; 9 positions match TRBD2. V shed 0 bases and J 4 bases; nucleotides not matched to a gene: 1. Germline V gene sequence: CDR1 SGHRS, CDR2 YFSETQ. The CDR3 covers 15 residues. The CDR3 region is CASSLGLAVTGELFF. The CDR3 bases are TGCGCCAGCAGCTTGGGACTAGCGGTCACCGGGGAGCTGTTTTTT.

The table lists this clonotype with many counts. The CDR3 spells CASSVDRAYEQYF. The CDR3 nucleotides read TGTGCCAGCAGCGTCGACAGGGCCTACGAGCAGTACTTC. This chain uses TRBV7-2 with TRBJ2-7; 7 nucleotides match TRBD1. This CDR3 contains 13 residues. J gave up 2 bases and V 5 bases, and 3 bases lay outside the gene matches. Per the germline V gene, CDR1 is SGHTA and CDR2 is FQGNSA.

This clonotype was detected ten times or more. The genes are TRBV18 and TRBJ1-5, with D perhaps matching TRBD1 (5 bases). Germline V lookup: CDR1 KGHSH, CDR2 LQKENI. This CDR3 spans 13 amino acids. V was cut by 3 bases and J by 6 bases, with 9 bases left in between. CDR3 sequence (DNA): TGTGCCAGCTCACCGGGGGGGGGTCAGCCCCAGCATTTT. This gives the protein CASSPGGGQPQHF.

The sample holds a few counts of this clonotype. This sequence joins TRBV12-5 and TRBJ1-5; D is possibly TRBD1 (6 bases). Germline values: CDR1 LGHNT, CDR2 FRNRAP. V was trimmed by 7 bases and J by 4 bases, leaving 17 bases between them. The CDR3 spans 15 residues. The DNA of the CDR3 is TGTGCTAGTGAATCCGGGACAACTAAAAATCAGCCCCAGCATTTT. It specifies CASESGTTKNQPQHF.

Many counts were recorded for this clonotype. This chain connects TRBV7-3 to TRBJ2-3; perhaps TRBD1 as D (5 bases). The CDR3 sequence is 18 residues long. The germline V gene has CDR1 SGHTA and CDR2 FQGTGA. V was shortened by 3 bases and J by 0 bases, with 19 bases between the two germline ends. The DNA of the CDR3 is TGTGCCAGCAGCTTCTGGGGCAGGGATTTCTCTAGCACAGATACGCAGTATTTT. It is translated as CASSFWGRDFSSTDTQYF.

This clonotype was seen a handful of times. This rearrangement joins TRBV2 to TRBJ2-1; possibly TRBD1 for D (6 bases). V was shortened by 6 bases and J by 1 base, with 16 bases between the two germline ends. Germline CDR1 SNHLY, CDR2 FYNNEI. CDR3 length equals 16 residues. CDR3 coding DNA: TGTGCCAGCAGGGGATCAGGGGCTACTTCCTACAATGAGCAGTTCTTC. Translation: CASRGSGATSYNEQFF.

J is TRBJ2-1 and V is TRBV12-3 or TRBV12-4; D is possibly TRBD2 (5 bases). The CDR3 spans 13 residues. Trimming stripped 10 bases from V and 15 bases from J, with 25 bases between. The CDR3: CANVASGLYGGFF. The CDR3 nucleotides are TGTGCCAACGTAGCGAGTGGGCTTTACGGAGGGTTCTTC.

This clonotype came up many times. The chain is built from TRBV7-2 and TRBJ2-3, with unresolved D. The CDR3 has 12 amino acids. The germline V and J ends were trimmed by 4 bases and 7 bases, with 9 bases remaining between them. The germline V gene has CDR1 SGHTA and CDR2 FQGNSA. The CDR3 protein is CASSSDGNTQYF. Here the CDR3 DNA reads TGTGCCAGCAGCTCGGATGGAAATACGCAGTATTTT.

The chain links TRBV3-1 to TRBJ2-1; 13 bases align to TRBD2. Germline trimming cut 8 bases from V and 2 bases from J; bases unmatched to any gene: 9. The CDR3 has 17 amino acids. CDR1 LGHDT and CDR2 YNNKEL come from the germline V gene (reference sequence). The CDR3 DNA reads as TGTGCCAGCGGCCGACTAGCGGGGGGCGGTCCCTACAATGAGCAGTTCTTC. This translates into CASGRLAGGGPYNEQFF.

This clonotype was detected ten times or more. The J gene is TRBJ2-1, the V gene TRBV11-2, with TRBD2 matching over 11 bases. The CDR3 is 15 residues long. Germline assignment: CDR1 SGHAT and CDR2 FQNNGV. The trim removed 4 bases at V and 10 bases at J, leaving 9 bases unmatched. CDR3 region: CASSWPGLAADEQFF. The CDR3, as DNA: TGTGCCAGCAGCTGGCCGGGACTAGCGGCTGACGAGCAGTTCTTC.

This sequence joins TRBV24-1 and TRBJ2-1; perhaps TRBD1 as D (6 bases). In germline, CDR1 is KGHDR, CDR2 SFDVKD. The CDR3 covers 16 residues. Trimming took 3 bases from V and 4 from J, leaving 15 bases between them. The CDR3 coding sequence is TGTGCCACCAGTGATGTACAGGGACAAGTTTACAATGAGCAGTTCTTC. As protein: CATSDVQGQVYNEQFF.

This chain joins TRBV5-4 and TRBJ2-2, with D possibly being TRBD1 (6 bases). Germline CDR1 reads SGHNT; CDR2 reads YYREEE (reference sequence). The CDR3 totals 17 residues. V was pared by 4 bases and J by 1 base, with 17 bases between. The CDR3 sequence is CASSGGGRLQNTGELFF. CDR3 nucleotide sequence: TGTGCCAGCAGCGGGGGCGGTCGTCTACAGAACACCGGGGAGCTGTTTTTT.

This clonotype was found a few times. The chain is built from TRBV7-2 and TRBJ2-4, with D possibly being TRBD1 or TRBD2 (5 bases each). Germline lookup yields CDR1 SGHTA and CDR2 FQGNSA. V lost 1 base and J lost 6, with 13 bases in between. This CDR3 has 15 residues. CDR3: CASSLGAGSLNIQYF. The CDR3 DNA follows: TGTGCCAGCAGCTTAGGTGCAGGGAGTCTAAACATTCAGTACTTC.

This chain links TRBV12-3 or TRBV12-4 with TRBJ2-1; 13 nucleotides agree with TRBD2. Trimming took 6 bases from V and 10 from J; bases not matched to a gene: 12. The CDR3 extends over 16 amino acids. DNA of the CDR3: TGTGCCAGCAGGGAACTAGCGGGGGGGATTCTCGGGGAGCAGTTCTTC. Translating it yields CASRELAGGILGEQFF.

This clonotype appeared once. The CDR3 nucleotides are TGTGCCAGCAGCTACGTGGGCGGGGGGGAACCGCATGAGCAGTTCTTC. As protein: CASSYVGGGEPHEQFF. The genes are TRBV7-2 and TRBJ2-1; 9 positions agree with TRBD2. Germline V gives CDR1 SGHTA, CDR2 FQGNSA. The V gene end was trimmed by 4 bases and the J gene end by 8 bases; junction bases not matched to a gene: 12. The CDR3 runs 16 residues.

A few counts support this clonotype. The V and J genes are TRBV19 and TRBJ1-5; 7 nucleotides agree with TRBD1. This CDR3 comprises 14 residues. Germline V gene lookup returns CDR1 LNHDA and CDR2 SQIVND (reference sequence). The ends lost 6 bases at V and 7 bases at J; junction bases unmatched: 9. The CDR3 protein is CASSTRGVGQPQHF. Here the CDR3 DNA reads TGTGCCAGTAGCACCAGGGGGGTGGGGCAGCCCCAGCATTTT.

This clonotype was counted ten times or more. The chain uses TRBV20-1 and TRBJ2-7; 7 bases line up with TRBD2. Germline V lookup: CDR1 DFQATT, CDR2 SNEGSKA (reference sequence). J was trimmed by 3 bases and V by 1 base; bases with no gene match: 0. The CDR3 consists of 12 residues. CDR3 bases: TGCAGTGCTAGAGCGGGGGGCTACGAGCAGTACTTC. Protein product: CSARAGGYEQYF.

The J gene is TRBJ2-3, the V gene TRBV28; D gene ambiguous. The CDR3 consists of 14 residues. In germline, CDR1 is MDHEN, CDR2 SYDVKM. The V end lost 1 base, the J end lost 3 bases, and 8 bases lay between the germline ends. The CDR3 DNA sequence: TGTGCCAGCAGTTTATCCGGACCAACAGATACGCAGTATTTT. This codes for CASSLSGPTDTQYF.

This clonotype has at least ten counts. The chain carries TRBV10-3 and TRBJ2-1, with 9 bases lining up with TRBD2. Germline values: CDR1 ENHRY, CDR2 SYGVKD. Germline trimming cut 10 bases from V and 1 base from J; bases unmatched to any gene: 11. This CDR3 region has 16 residues. The CDR3 here is CATRELAGISYNEQFF. The CDR3 DNA reads as TGTGCCACCAGAGAGCTAGCGGGGATTTCCTACAATGAGCAGTTCTTC.

This clonotype appeared a few times. The CDR3 DNA reads TGTGCCAGCAGTTACTATACACAGGGAAGCTCCTACAATGAGCAGTTCTTC. Its translation: CASSYYTQGSSYNEQFF. The V call is TRBV6-5, the J call TRBJ2-1; possible D gene TRBD1, 6 bases. In germline, CDR1 is MNHEY, CDR2 SVGAGI. V was clipped by 1 base and J by 0 bases, with 13 bases between them. This CDR3 spans 17 amino acids.

This clonotype was counted at least ten times. The V gene is TRBV6-2 or TRBV6-3, the J gene TRBJ2-3; D is uncertain. Germline CDR1 is MNHEY and CDR2 is SVGEGT. This CDR3 comprises 13 residues. Trimming shortened V by 6 bases and J by 13 bases, and 20 bases separated the two germline ends. The CDR3 loop is CASSRRTGPPEYF. The CDR3 coding sequence is TGTGCCAGCAGCCGAAGAACCGGGCCCCCAGAGTATTTT.